The source of this T cell receptor (beta chain) is a study of lung T cells in sarcoidosis with Löfgren's syndrome. The CDR3 extends over 11 amino acids. With 8 bases removed from V and 4 bases from J, the gap between germline ends came to 8 bases. Looked up from germline, CDR1 is SNHLY and CDR2 is FYNNEI. By share, this clonotype counts as medium-sized. Its antigen is still unknown. TCRdb reanalysed the reads using MiXCR and keeps one entry per CDR3 protein. The table records approximately 3,100 distinct CDR3 sequences, around a sixth of them present only once. Study findings and constraints: Shared TRAV12-1 and TRBV2 CDR3 motifs across Löfgren's syndrome patients reportedly suggested public CD4+ TCRs.

The sequence came from a human donor with sarcoidosis (Löfgren's syndrome or another form), or a control subject (not recorded which). The chain combines TRBV2 with TRBJ1-1; D uncertain. What was sequenced was CD4+ T cells from bronchoalveolar lavage. In DNA, the CDR3 is TGTGCCAGCGAGTATTCCACTGAAGCTTTCTTT. Translated: CASEYSTEAFF.